The entry below describes one T cell receptor (beta chain). Its antigen is as yet unknown. A read error may produce the germline difference seen at one junction end. With 400 to 550 ng total RNA as template and a constant-region primer, TCR beta cDNA was made. Nested multiplex PCR, run for three rounds with slightly modified ARM-PCR, yielded TCR beta libraries. In the first two PCR rounds, TRBV1-TRBV30 forward primers were paired with a C-beta reverse primer, and each round lasted around 10 cycles. TCRdb fed the multiplex PCR reads into MiXCR, producing one record per CDR3 protein. The sample has 95,000 to 100,000 distinct CDR3 sequences; 65% to 75% are singletons. This sample is part of a study of tumor-infiltrating lymphocytes in primary liver carcinoma. Study summary: With diameters of roughly 4 to 10 cm, tumors were stage T1-T3 N0M0. Roughly 3.5 to 8 million productive TCRbeta reads came from each sample, comparable across tissue types. Findings and caveats of the study: Researchers report that only about 8-24% of top clones turned up in all five tumor regions.

Germline CDR1 and CDR2: MNHEY and SVGAGI. The CDR3 loop spans 16 amino acids. From unsorted bulk tissue weighing 20-30 mg, DNA and RNA were co-extracted. Tumor samples were assessed, and every one had over 90% viable tumor cells. This chain connects TRBV6-5 to TRBJ2-2, with 8 bases lining up with TRBD1. The sample comprised liver tumor tissue from sampling region 2. As to subset: tumor region T2, inferior pole. This clonotype originated in a woman aged 55-70 years with primary liver carcinoma and hepatitis B virus infection. CDR3 sequence (DNA): TGCGCCAACAGCCCCAGGACAGGGACCAACACCGGGGAGCTGTTTTTT. Translation: CANSPRTGTNTGELFF.